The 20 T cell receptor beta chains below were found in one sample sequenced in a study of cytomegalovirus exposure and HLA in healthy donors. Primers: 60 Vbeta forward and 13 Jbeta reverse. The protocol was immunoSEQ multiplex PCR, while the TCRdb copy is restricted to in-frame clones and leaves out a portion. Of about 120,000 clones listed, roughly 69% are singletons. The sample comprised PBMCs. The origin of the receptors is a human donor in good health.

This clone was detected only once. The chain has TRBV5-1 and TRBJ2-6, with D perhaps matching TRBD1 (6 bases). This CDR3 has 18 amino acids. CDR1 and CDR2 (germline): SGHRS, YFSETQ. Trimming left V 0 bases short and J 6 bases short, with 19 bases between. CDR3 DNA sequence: TGCGCCAGCAGCTTGGACATTACAGGGATGCATAAGGCCAACGTCCTGACTTTC. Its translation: CASSLDITGMHKANVLTF.

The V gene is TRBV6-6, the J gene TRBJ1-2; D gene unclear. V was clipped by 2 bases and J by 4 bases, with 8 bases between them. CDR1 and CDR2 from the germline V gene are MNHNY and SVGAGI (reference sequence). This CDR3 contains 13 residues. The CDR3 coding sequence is TGTGCCAGCAGTTACGAGCGGATCTATGGCTACACCTTC. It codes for CASSYERIYGYTF.

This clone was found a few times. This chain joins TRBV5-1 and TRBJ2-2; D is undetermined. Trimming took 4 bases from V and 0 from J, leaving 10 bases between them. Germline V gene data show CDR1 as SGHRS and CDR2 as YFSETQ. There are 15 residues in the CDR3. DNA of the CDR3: TGCGCCAGCAGCCCCTCGACATCGAACACCGGGGAGCTGTTTTTT. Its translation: CASSPSTSNTGELFF.

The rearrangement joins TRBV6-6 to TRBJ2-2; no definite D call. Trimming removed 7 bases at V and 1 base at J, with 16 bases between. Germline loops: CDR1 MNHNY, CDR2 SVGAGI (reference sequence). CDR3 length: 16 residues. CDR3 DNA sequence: TGTGCCAGCATTCTTGGTTGGGCAGAGAACACCGGGGAGCTGTTTTTT. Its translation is CASILGWAENTGELFF.

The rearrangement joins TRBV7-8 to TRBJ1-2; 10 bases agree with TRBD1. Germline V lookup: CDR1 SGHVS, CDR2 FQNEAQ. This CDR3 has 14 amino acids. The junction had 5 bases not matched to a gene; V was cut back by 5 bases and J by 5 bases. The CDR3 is CASSRGTGEYGYTF. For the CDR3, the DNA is TGTGCCAGCAGCCGTGGGACAGGGGAATATGGCTACACCTTC.

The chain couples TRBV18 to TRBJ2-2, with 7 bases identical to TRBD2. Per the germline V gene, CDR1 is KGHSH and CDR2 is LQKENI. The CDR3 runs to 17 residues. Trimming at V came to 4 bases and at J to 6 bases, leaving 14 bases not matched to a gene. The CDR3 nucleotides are TGTGCCAGCTCACGTACGGGAGGTGGATGGAGTCCCGGGGAGCTGTTTTTT. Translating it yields CASSRTGGGWSPGELFF.

CDR3 sequence (DNA): TGCGCCAGCAGCCAAGATATCCGGTCCCCTGAAGCTTTCTTT. Encoded protein: CASSQDIRSPEAFF. The chain couples TRBV4-3 to TRBJ1-1; D uncertain. The CDR3 loop spans 14 amino acids. V lost 0 bases, J lost 6 bases, and 11 bases lay in between. Per the germline V gene, CDR1 is LGHNA and CDR2 is YSLEER.

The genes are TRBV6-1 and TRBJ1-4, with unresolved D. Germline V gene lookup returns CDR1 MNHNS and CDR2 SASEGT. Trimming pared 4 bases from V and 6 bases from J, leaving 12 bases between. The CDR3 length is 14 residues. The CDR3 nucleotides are TGTGCCAGCAGTGGAGGAGGGAAGGATGAAAAACTGTTTTTT. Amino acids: CASSGGGKDEKLFF.

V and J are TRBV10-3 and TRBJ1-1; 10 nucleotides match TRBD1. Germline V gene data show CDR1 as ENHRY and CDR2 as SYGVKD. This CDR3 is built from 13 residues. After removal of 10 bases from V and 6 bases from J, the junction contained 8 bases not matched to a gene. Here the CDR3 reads CATGQGSFAEAFF. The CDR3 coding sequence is TGTGCCACGGGACAGGGGTCTTTCGCTGAAGCTTTCTTT.

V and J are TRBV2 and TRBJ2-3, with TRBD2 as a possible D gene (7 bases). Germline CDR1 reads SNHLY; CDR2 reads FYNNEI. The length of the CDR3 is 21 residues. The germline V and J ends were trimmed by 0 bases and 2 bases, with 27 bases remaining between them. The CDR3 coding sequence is TGTGCCAGCAGTGAAGCGCTCCTACATATGCGGGGGCTCACCTACACAGATACGCAGTATTTT. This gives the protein CASSEALLHMRGLTYTDTQYF.

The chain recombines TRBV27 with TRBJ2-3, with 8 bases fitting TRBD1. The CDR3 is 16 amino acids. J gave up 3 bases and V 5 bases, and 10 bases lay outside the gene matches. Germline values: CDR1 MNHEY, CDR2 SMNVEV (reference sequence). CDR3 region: CASSKQDRVNTDTQYF. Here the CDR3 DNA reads TGTGCCAGCAGTAAACAGGACAGGGTCAATACAGATACGCAGTATTTT.

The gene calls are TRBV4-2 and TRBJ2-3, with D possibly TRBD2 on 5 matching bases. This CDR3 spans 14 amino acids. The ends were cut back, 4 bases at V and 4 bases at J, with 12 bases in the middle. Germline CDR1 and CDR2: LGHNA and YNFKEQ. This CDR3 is CASSPPGSSDTQYF. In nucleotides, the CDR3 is TGTGCCAGCAGCCCGCCGGGGAGTTCAGATACGCAGTATTTT.

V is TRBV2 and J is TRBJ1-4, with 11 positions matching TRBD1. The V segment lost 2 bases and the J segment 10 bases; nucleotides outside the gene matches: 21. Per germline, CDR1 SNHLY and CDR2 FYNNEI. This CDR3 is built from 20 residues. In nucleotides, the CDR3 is TGTGCCAGCAGTGAATACGATTCGGCCGGGACAGGGGGAAAAAGCGGAAAACTGTTTTTT. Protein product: CASSEYDSAGTGGKSGKLFF.

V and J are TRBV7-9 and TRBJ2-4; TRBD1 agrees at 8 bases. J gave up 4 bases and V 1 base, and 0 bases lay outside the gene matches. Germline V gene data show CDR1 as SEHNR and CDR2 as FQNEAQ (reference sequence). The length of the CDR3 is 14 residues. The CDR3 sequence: CASSLGTGKNIQYF. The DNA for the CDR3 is TGTGCCAGCAGCTTAGGGACAGGGAAAAACATTCAGTACTTC.

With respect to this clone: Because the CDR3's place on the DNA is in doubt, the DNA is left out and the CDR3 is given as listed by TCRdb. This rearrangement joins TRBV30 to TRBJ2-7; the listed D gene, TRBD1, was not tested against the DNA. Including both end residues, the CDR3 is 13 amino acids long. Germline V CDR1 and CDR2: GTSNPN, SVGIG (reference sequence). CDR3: CAWGTGSLSLVDF.

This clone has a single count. Written as DNA, the CDR3 is TGTGCCAGCAGTAGACAGGGGTCTTTTGGCTACACCTTC. Protein: CASSRQGSFGYTF. The chain joins TRBV27 to TRBJ1-2; 8 nucleotides line up with TRBD1. This CDR3 is built from 13 residues. Germline CDR1 reads MNHEY; CDR2 reads SMNVEV (reference sequence). V gave up 5 bases and J gave up 7 bases; unmatched junction bases: 6.

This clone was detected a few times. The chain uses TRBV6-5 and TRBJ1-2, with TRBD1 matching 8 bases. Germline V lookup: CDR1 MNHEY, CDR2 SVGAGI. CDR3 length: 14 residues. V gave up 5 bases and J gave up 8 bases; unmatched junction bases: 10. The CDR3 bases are TGTGCCAGCAGTCAAACGGGACAGGAGGACGGCTACACCTTC. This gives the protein CASSQTGQEDGYTF.

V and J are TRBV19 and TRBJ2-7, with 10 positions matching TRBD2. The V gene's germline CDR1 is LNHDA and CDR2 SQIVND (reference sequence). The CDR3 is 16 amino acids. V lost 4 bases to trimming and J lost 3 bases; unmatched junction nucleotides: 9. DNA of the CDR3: TGTGCCAGTAGTACGATAACTAGCGGGGATTACTACGAGCAGTACTTC. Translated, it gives CASSTITSGDYYEQYF.

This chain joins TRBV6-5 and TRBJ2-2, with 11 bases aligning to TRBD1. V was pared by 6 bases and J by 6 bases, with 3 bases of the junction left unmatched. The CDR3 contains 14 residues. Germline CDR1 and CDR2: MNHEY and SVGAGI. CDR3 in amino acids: CASSRGQGAGELFF. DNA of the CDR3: TGTGCCAGCAGCAGGGGACAGGGGGCCGGGGAGCTGTTTTTT.

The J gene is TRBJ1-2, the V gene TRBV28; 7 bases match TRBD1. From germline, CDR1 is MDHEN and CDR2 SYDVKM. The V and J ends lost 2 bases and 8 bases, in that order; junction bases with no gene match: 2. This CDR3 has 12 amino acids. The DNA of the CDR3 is TGTGCCAGCAGTTTAGACAGGGTAGGCTACACCTTC. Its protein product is CASSLDRVGYTF.